Listed below are T cell receptor beta chains from one sample, sequenced in a study of post-analysis software for immune sequencing data. TCRdb redid the calling of the PCR reads with MiXCR, one entry per CDR3 protein. The sample includes 170,000 or so distinct CDR3 sequences, around 30% of them seen just once. The specimen was blood. Receptors originate from a girl between 10 and 17 years old with multiple sclerosis. The CDR3 runs from the conserved cysteine through the conserved F or W. Each record gives: V gene, J gene, D gene, clone size, CDR3 protein, CDR3 DNA. D genes are given only for firm matches. Size is stated for part of the rows, as once, few or many counts, or as a class when the clone is expanded.

TRBV12-3/TRBV12-4,TRBJ2-1,TRBD2,many,CASSSSGRIYNEQFF,TGTGCCAGCAGTTCTAGCGGGAGGATCTACAATGAGCAGTTCTTC
TRBV3-1,TRBJ2-5,TRBD1,many,CASSQDGGQGRETQYF,TGTGCCAGCAGCCAAGATGGAGGACAGGGCCGGGAGACCCAGTACTTC
TRBV11-1,TRBJ2-5,TRBD1,few,CASSSTGGGVETQYF,TGTGCCAGCAGCTCGACAGGGGGCGGAGTGGAGACCCAGTACTTC
TRBV27,TRBJ2-3,TRBD2,-,CASSSETSGGLTDTQYF,TGTGCCAGCAGTTCAGAGACTAGCGGGGGGCTCACAGATACGCAGTATTTT
TRBV12-3/TRBV12-4,TRBJ2-3,TRBD1,many,CASTETRTGKDTQYF,TGTGCCAGCACCGAGACCCGGACAGGGAAAGATACGCAGTATTTT
TRBV7-2,TRBJ1-5,-,few,CASSSAQRVDQPQHF,TGTGCCAGCAGCTCCGCGCAAAGGGTTGATCAGCCCCAGCATTTT
TRBV5-1,TRBJ1-5,-,many,CASSATDINQPQHF,TGCGCCAGCAGTGCTACAGATATCAATCAGCCCCAGCATTTT
TRBV6-5,TRBJ1-1,-,few,CASSYSRVNTEAFF,TGTGCCAGCAGTTACTCGAGGGTGAACACTGAAGCTTTCTTT
TRBV5-1,TRBJ1-5,-,-,CASSLAGGNQPQHF,TGCGCCAGCAGCTTGGCCGGGGGGAATCAGCCCCAGCATTTT
TRBV28,TRBJ2-6,-,-,CASTNFRGPFSGANVLTF,TGTGCCAGCACGAACTTCCGGGGACCCTTCTCTGGGGCCAACGTCCTGACTTTC
TRBV3-1,TRBJ2-5,-,many,CASSQRGETQYF,TGTGCCAGCAGCCAAAGGGGAGAGACCCAGTACTTC
TRBV28,TRBJ2-5,TRBD1,-,CASTPRTGRGEQYF,TGTGCCAGCACACCCCGGACAGGGCGAGGGGAGCAGTACTTC
TRBV15,TRBJ2-7,TRBD1,many,CATSRVTGFRSQSSYEQYF,TGTGCCACCAGCAGAGTGACAGGGTTTCGTAGTCAGTCTTCCTACGAGCAGTACTTC
TRBV12-3/TRBV12-4,TRBJ1-5,-,-,CASTWGAGNQPQHF,TGTGCCAGCACCTGGGGGGCAGGAAATCAGCCCCAGCATTTT
TRBV6-5,TRBJ2-1,-,-,CASSYDRETQFF,TGTGCCAGCAGTTATGACAGAGAGACCCAGTTCTTC
TRBV7-6,TRBJ2-7,TRBD2,few,CASSLFPGRAGDEQYF,TGTGCCAGCAGCTTATTTCCCGGGAGGGCCGGGGATGAGCAGTACTTC
TRBV5-1,TRBJ1-1,TRBD1,-,CASSSGQGAAEAFF,TGCGCCAGCAGCAGCGGACAGGGGGCGGCTGAAGCTTTCTTT
TRBV12-3/TRBV12-4,TRBJ2-7,TRBD2,-,CASSTGTSVHEQYF,TGTGCCAGCAGTACCGGGACTAGCGTGCATGAGCAGTACTTC
TRBV12-3/TRBV12-4,TRBJ2-1,TRBD2,few,CASSPAYVAGERPFSSYNEQFF,TGTGCCAGCAGCCCCGCGTATGTAGCGGGAGAGCGGCCTTTTTCTTCTTACAATGAGCAGTTCTTC
TRBV29-1,TRBJ2-2,TRBD2,-,CSVEGGLDPGTGELFF,TGCAGCGTTGAAGGGGGACTAGATCCGGGGACCGGGGAGCTGTTTTTT
TRBV29-1,TRBJ1-1,-,many,CSVEGQNTEAFF,TGCAGCGTTGAAGGACAGAACACTGAAGCTTTCTTT
TRBV20-1,TRBJ2-1,TRBD2,many,CSARDPQRDGNEQFF,TGCAGTGCTAGAGATCCCCAGCGGGATGGCAATGAGCAGTTCTTC